The rows below give T cell receptor beta chains drawn from one sample of a study of lymphopenia after photon versus proton radiotherapy. Libraries were prepared by immunoSEQ multiplex PCR; TCRdb keeps only in-frame clonotypes and omits some of them. Altogether approximately 24,000 clones are present, more than 80% being singletons, with the ten largest covering roughly 24%. Material: peripheral blood, obtained from a patient treated with photon-based radiotherapy. These receptors all come from a man aged 40-50 years with gastric cancer. Both conserved end residues are part of each CDR3. D genes are given only for firm matches. Expanded clones are given a class, and other clones once, few, many or no size at all.

J | V | size | D | DNA | CDR3
TRBJ1-2 | TRBV13 | few | NA | TGTGCCAGCAGCCGAAGGACCGATGGCTACACCTTC | CASSRRTDGYTF
TRBJ2-7 | TRBV2 | NA | NA | TGTGCCAGCAGTGGTTTGACCTACGAGCAGTACTTC | CASSGLTYEQYF
TRBJ1-2 | TRBV2 | NA | TRBD1 | TGTGCCAGCAGTCGCGGGACAGACTATGGCTACACCTTC | CASSRGTDYGYTF
TRBJ1-5 | TRBV7-9 | NA | NA | TGTGCCAGCAGCGGAGAGGGACTTCAGCCCCAGCATTTT | CASSGEGLQPQHF
TRBJ2-3 | TRBV19 | NA | NA | TGTGCCAGTAGTATAGATCGAGAGGATACGCAGTATTTT | CASSIDREDTQYF
TRBJ1-3 | TRBV6-1 | NA | NA | TGTGCCGCGGGAGGGGAGGGGATCTCTGGAAACACCATATATTTT | CAAGGEGISGNTIYF
TRBJ1-5 | TRBV27 | NA | NA | TGTGCCAGCAGTTTATATGGGATTAGCAATCAGCCCCAGCATTTT | CASSLYGISNQPQHF
TRBJ2-7 | TRBV7-2 | NA | TRBD1 | TGTGCCAGCAGCCGGGGACAGGGGGCCCGCGAGCAGTACTTC | CASSRGQGAREQYF
TRBJ1-3 | TRBV5-6 | NA | TRBD1 | TGTGCCAGCAGCCTACGGGACAGGGGGCGGGGAAACACCATATATTTT | CASSLRDRGRGNTIYF
TRBJ2-3 | TRBV5-1 | NA | NA | TGCGCCAGCAGGCCCCAGGGCCCAGATACGCAGTATTTT | CASRPQGPDTQYF
TRBJ2-3 | TRBV19 | NA | TRBD2 | TGTGCCAGTAGTACCACTAGCGGGAGCACAGATACGCAGTATTTT | CASSTTSGSTDTQYF
TRBJ2-7 | TRBV9 | NA | TRBD2 | TGTGCCAGCAGCGTTGCCCGGACTAGCGGGACCTACGAGCAGTACTTC | CASSVARTSGTYEQYF
TRBJ2-7 | TRBV5-1 | once | TRBD2 | TGCGCCAGCAGCCGAGCGGGGGAGACCTACGAGCAGTACTTC | CASSRAGETYEQYF
TRBJ2-7 | TRBV7-4 | once | NA | TGTGCCAGCAGCTTAGATCCAGGGGACGGGTACGAGCAGTACTTC | CASSLDPGDGYEQYF
TRBJ1-1 | TRBV7-1 | few | NA | TGTGCCAGCAGCTTAGGTCGGGGCGCTGAAGCTTTCTTT | CASSLGRGAEAFF
TRBJ2-5 | TRBV25-1 | NA | TRBD1 | TGTGCCAGCAGGCCAAACCGGGACAGGGGGCAAGAGACCCAGTACTTC | CASRPNRDRGQETQYF
TRBJ1-1 | TRBV7-9 | medium-sized | NA | TGTGCCAGCAGCTTAGGTCGGGGCGCTGAAGCTTTCTTT | CASSLGRGAEAFF
TRBJ2-7 | TRBV20-1 | NA | NA | TGCAGTGCTAGTAGAGGGTACGAGCAGTACTTC | CSASRGYEQYF
TRBJ2-1 | TRBV6-6 | NA | TRBD2 | TGTGCCAGCAGGGACGGGGGGTCTGCCAATGAGCAGTTCTTC | CASRDGGSANEQFF
TRBJ1-1 | TRBV7-2 | few | NA | TGTGCCAGCAGGGCGGCTTCGGGGTACACTGAAGCTTTCTTT | CASRAASGYTEAFF
TRBJ1-6 | TRBV7-9 | NA | NA | TGTGCCAGCAGCTTAGTTCGGCAGGGTGGTTCACCCCTCCACTTT | CASSLVRQGGSPLHF
TRBJ2-2 | TRBV4-1 | once | NA | TGCGCCAGCCAGCTCGGCAGGGTTGGGAACACCGGGGAGCTGTTTTTT | CASQLGRVGNTGELFF
TRBJ2-3 | TRBV4-2 | NA | TRBD1 | TGTGCCAGCAGCCTCACAGGGGGTGATACGCAGTATTTT | CASSLTGGDTQYF
TRBJ2-7 | TRBV19 | NA | NA | TGTGCCAGTAGTATCGGGAAGGAATACGAGCAGTACTTC | CASSIGKEYEQYF
TRBJ2-7 | TRBV2 | NA | NA | TGTGCCAGCAGTGGCGTCGGTTCCTACGAGCAGTACTTC | CASSGVGSYEQYF
TRBJ1-1 | TRBV18 | NA | NA | TGTGCCAGCTCACCACAGAGTACCGACACTGAAGCTTTCTTT | CASSPQSTDTEAFF
TRBJ2-1 | TRBV27 | NA | TRBD2 | TGTGCCAGTCTCAGCCTAGCGGGGCTTCGAAATGAGCAGTTCTTC | CASLSLAGLRNEQFF
TRBJ2-7 | TRBV30 | NA | NA | TGTGCCTGGGCCCCCGGGGAAACCTACGAGCAGTACTTC | CAWAPGETYEQYF
TRBJ2-3 | TRBV2 | NA | TRBD2 | TGTGCCAGCTCCGGGACTAGCGGGGGGGCATGGACAGATACGCAGTATTTT | CASSGTSGGAWTDTQYF
TRBJ1-4 | TRBV6-1 | NA | NA | TGTGCCAGCAGTGGCGGGGGGATAGGTGAAAAACTGTTTTTT | CASSGGGIGEKLFF
TRBJ2-3 | TRBV7-3 | NA | TRBD2 | TGTGCCAGCAGCTACAAGCGGGGGGGCACAGATACGCAGTATTTT | CASSYKRGGTDTQYF
TRBJ1-2 | TRBV5-4 | once | NA | TGTGCCAGCAGCTCCTGGGAGGGTCTAGGCGGCTACACCTTC | CASSSWEGLGGYTF
TRBJ2-3 | TRBV6-5 | NA | NA | TGTGCCAGCAACCAGGCAACAGAAGATACGCAGTATTTT | CASNQATEDTQYF
TRBJ2-7 | TRBV5-6 | NA | TRBD1 | TGTGCCAGCAGCACCGGGACAGTATCCTACGAGCAGTACTTC | CASSTGTVSYEQYF
TRBJ1-1 | TRBV10-3 | NA | NA | TGTGCCATCAGTGAACGGGGATCGAACACTGAAGCTTTCTTT | CAISERGSNTEAFF
TRBJ1-2 | TRBV9 | NA | NA | TGTGCCAGCAGCCCCTCTGGTACTAACTATGGCTACACCTTC | CASSPSGTNYGYTF
TRBJ2-5 | TRBV12-5 | NA | NA | TGTGCTAGTGGTTTGGGTTTTATGGGGGAGACCCAGTACTTC | CASGLGFMGETQYF
TRBJ1-5 | TRBV5-4 | NA | NA | TGTGCCAGCAGCTTGGACCCCGGCAATCAGCCCCAGCATTTT | CASSLDPGNQPQHF
TRBJ2-6 | TRBV19 | NA | NA | TGTGCCAGTAAGGAGGGATCTAGCTCTGGGGCCAACGTCCTGACTTTC | CASKEGSSSGANVLTF
TRBJ2-3 | TRBV30 | NA | NA | TGTGCCTGGAGTTGGCGGCGGGGAGGGGGAGATACGCAGTATTTT | CAWSWRRGGGDTQYF
TRBJ2-7 | TRBV6-1 | NA | NA | TGTGCCAGCAGTGAAATGGGGGACCAGGTGCGTTCGGAGTACTTC | CASSEMGDQVRSEYF
TRBJ2-1 | TRBV4-2 | NA | NA | TGTGCCAGCAGCCAGGAACCCGACAGGAATGAGCAGTTCTTC | CASSQEPDRNEQFF
TRBJ2-5 | TRBV5-6 | few | NA | TGTGCCAGCAGCTTGATCCCCGGGACCAATCGGGAGACCCAGTACTTC | CASSLIPGTNRETQYF
TRBJ2-3 | TRBV11-3 | NA | NA | TGTGCCAGCAGCGAGGACAGCACAGATACGCAGTATTTT | CASSEDSTDTQYF
TRBJ1-1 | TRBV30 | NA | NA | TGTGCCTGGAGTTACGACACTGAAGCTTTCTTT | CAWSYDTEAFF
TRBJ2-2 | TRBV15 | NA | TRBD1 | TGTGCCACCAGCAGCCGGGACAGGGTTAACACCGGGGAGCTGTTTTTT | CATSSRDRVNTGELFF